The 31 T cell receptor beta chains below come from one sample, sequenced in a study of CD8 T cells in Susac syndrome (dated by TCRdb to between 2018 and 2020). Libraries were prepared through the immunoSEQ multiplex PCR assay. RNA was extracted with the RNeasy kit and about 0.5 to 1 ug was reverse transcribed using random hexamers. The raw public data were reprocessed by TCRdb itself: fastp quality trimming at Q25, MiXCR clonotype calling, in-frame beta chains only. Every distinct CDR3 protein forms one entry, paired with its most common genes and DNA. Here the sample has some 190,000 distinct CDR3 sequences; 95% occur a single time. The ten largest clones add up to about 0.094% of the sample. Sequenced input: CD4+ T cells from PBMCs. The receptors were gathered from a human donor in good health.

The genes are TRBV20-1 and TRBJ2-3, with TRBD2 matching over 11 bases. Germline lookup yields CDR1 DFQATT and CDR2 SNEGSKA (reference sequence). The CDR3 spans 16 residues. J was trimmed by 1 base and V by 6 bases; bases with no gene match: 9. DNA of the CDR3: TGCAGTGCCGAGGGTAGCGGGGGGGCGGGCACAGATACGCAGTATTTT. It specifies CSAEGSGGAGTDTQYF.

CDR3 amino acids: CASSPVDGDSPYGYTF. The CDR3 nucleotides are TGTGCCAGCTCGCCCGTTGACGGGGACAGCCCTTATGGCTACACCTTC. The chain employs TRBV18 and TRBJ1-2; 7 positions match TRBD1. Germline-derived CDR1 and CDR2 are KGHSH and LQKENI. V lost 6 bases and J lost 5; bases outside the gene matches: 15. The CDR3 sequence is 16 residues long.

The V and J genes are TRBV3-1 and TRBJ1-2; D not resolved. The CDR3 has 13 residues. V lost 2 bases and J 4 bases, leaving 8 bases between the germline ends. CDR1 is LGHDT, CDR2 YNNKEL, per germline (reference sequence). The CDR3 spells CASSQLRLYGYTF. CDR3 in DNA: TGTGCCAGCAGCCAACTCCGGCTCTATGGCTACACCTTC.

The rearrangement links TRBV14 to TRBJ2-1; 8 nucleotides agree with TRBD1. Trimming took 1 base from V and 7 from J; bases not matched to a gene: 6. CDR3 length: 15 residues. CDR1 is SGHDN, CDR2 FVKESK, per germline. CDR3 amino acids: CASSQAAGGWNEQFF. The CDR3 DNA reads TGTGCCAGCAGCCAAGCCGCAGGGGGCTGGAATGAGCAGTTCTTC.

V and J are TRBV30 and TRBJ2-1, with 9 bases aligning to TRBD2. The CDR3 spans 16 residues. Trimming cost V 1 base and J 4 bases; bases outside gene matches: 8. Germline-derived CDR1 and CDR2 are GTSNPN and SVGIG (reference sequence). The CDR3, as DNA: TGTGCCTGGAGTGAGAGACTAGCGGAAAGATACAATGAGCAGTTCTTC. Protein product: CAWSERLAERYNEQFF.

This chain uses TRBV29-1 with TRBJ1-1, with D perhaps matching TRBD1 (5 bases). This CDR3 is built from 15 residues. V gave up 6 bases and J gave up 1 base, with 18 bases separating them. The V gene's germline CDR1 is SQVTM and CDR2 ANQGSEA. The CDR3 nucleotides read TGCAGCGTCCGGATAGGACAATATGGGAACACTGAAGCTTTCTTT. Residues: CSVRIGQYGNTEAFF.

The chain has TRBV25-1 and TRBJ2-3; TRBD2 matches 9 bases. The V segment lost 7 bases and the J segment 6 bases; nucleotides outside the gene matches: 8. The germline V gene has CDR1 MGHDK and CDR2 SYGVNS. This CDR3 is 14 amino acids long. CDR3: CASNSAGGEDTQYF. For the CDR3, the DNA is TGTGCCAGCAACTCGGCGGGGGGGGAGGATACGCAGTATTTT.

The chain combines TRBV20-1 with TRBJ1-5, with D possibly being TRBD1 (5 bases). The CDR3 runs 13 residues. CDR1 is DFQATT and CDR2 is SNEGSKA in the germline V gene (reference sequence). Trimming pared 6 bases from V and 6 bases from J, leaving 15 bases between. The chain's CDR3 is CSASGGEGQPQHF. DNA for the CDR3: TGCAGTGCCTCGGGAGGGGAAGGTCAGCCCCAGCATTTT.

The chain combines TRBV13 with TRBJ1-3; perhaps TRBD1 as D (6 bases). CDR3 size: 17 residues. V lost 6 bases, J lost 0 bases, and 18 bases lay in between. Germline V CDR1 and CDR2: PRHDT, FYEKMQ (reference sequence). As DNA, the CDR3 is TGTGCCAGCAGATCGATAACAGGGAAGAGCTCTGGAAACACCATATATTTT. Its translation is CASRSITGKSSGNTIYF. The whole variable domain, remainder taken from reference TRBV13 and TRBJ1-3, is AAGVIQSPRHLIKEKRETATLKCYPIPRHDTVYWYQQGPGQDPQFLISFYEKMQSDKGSIPDRFSAQQFSDYHSELNMSSLELGDSALYFCASRSITGKSSGNTIYFGEGSWLTVV.

Turning to this clonotype: At one of its ends the junction is not consistent with the germline gene, which may arise from a read error. V gene TRBV20-1 combines with J gene TRBJ2-2; D may match TRBD1 or TRBD2 (6 bases each). This CDR3 region has 17 residues. CDR1 and CDR2 from the germline V gene are DFQATT and SNEGSKA (reference sequence). DNA of the CDR3: TGCAGTGCTCGAGAGGGAGGTCCGGGACATAACACCGGGGAGCTGTTTTTT. The encoded protein is CSAREGGPGHNTGELFF.

V is TRBV5-4 and J is TRBJ1-1, with D perhaps matching TRBD1 (6 bases). There are 14 residues in the CDR3. Deletions cut 4 bases from V and 1 base from J, with 11 bases between. The germline V gene encodes CDR1 SGHNT and CDR2 YYREEE (reference sequence). The CDR3 region has the DNA TGTGCCAGCAGCGGGCTGGGGGCGAACACTGAAGCTTTCTTT. Its protein is CASSGLGANTEAFF.

This chain uses TRBV18 with TRBJ1-2; no definite D call. V lost 2 bases to trimming and J lost 7 bases, with 11 bases between them. The CDR3 length is 13 residues. Per the germline V gene, CDR1 is KGHSH and CDR2 is LQKENI. The CDR3 spells CASSPAAAAGYTF. The CDR3 DNA reads as TGTGCCAGCTCACCAGCGGCAGCTGCTGGCTACACCTTC.

The CDR3 sequence: CASSQTWDPPHHGYTF. The CDR3 DNA follows: TGTGCCAGCAGTCAAACATGGGATCCCCCCCACCATGGCTACACCTTC. This chain joins TRBV12-3 or TRBV12-4 and TRBJ1-2, with D unclear. The CDR3 is 16 residues long. Deletions cut 5 bases from V and 6 bases from J, with 22 bases between.

This chain connects TRBV5-1 to TRBJ2-3, with 10 positions matching TRBD2. The germline V gene encodes CDR1 SGHRS and CDR2 YFSETQ. This CDR3 has 13 amino acids. Trimming removed 0 bases from V and 11 bases from J; junction bases left unmatched: 3. The CDR3 loop is CASSLVLAGVQYF. In DNA form, the CDR3 reads TGCGCCAGCAGCTTGGTTCTAGCGGGGGTGCAGTATTTT.

This chain joins TRBV11-2 and TRBJ2-7; weak D call: TRBD2 (5 bases). The CDR3 contains 15 residues. Germline assignment: CDR1 SGHAT and CDR2 FQNNGV. Trimming left V 0 bases short and J 2 bases short, with 11 bases between. The CDR3 is CASSLDGVSAYEQYV. CDR3 DNA: TGTGCCAGCAGCTTAGACGGGGTCAGCGCCTACGAGCAGTACGTC.

The count of this clonotype is one. V usage is TRBV7-9 and J usage is TRBJ2-2, with 9 bases lining up with TRBD1. The CDR3 totals 16 residues. The germline gives CDR1 SEHNR, CDR2 FQNEAQ (reference sequence). The ends lost 3 bases at V and 1 base at J; junction bases unmatched: 3. CDR3 coding DNA: TGTGCCAGCAGCTTGGACAGGGGCAAGAACACCGGGGAGCTGTTTTTT. It encodes CASSLDRGKNTGELFF.

J is TRBJ1-1 and V is TRBV25-1, with D possibly matching TRBD1 (6 bases). Germline V CDR1 and CDR2: MGHDK, SYGVNS. Trimming shortened V by 2 bases and J by 0 bases, and 10 bases separated the two germline ends. There are 15 residues in the CDR3. The CDR3 here is CASSEQGLMNTEAFF. Written as DNA, the CDR3 is TGTGCCAGCAGTGAACAGGGGCTAATGAACACTGAAGCTTTCTTT.

This chain joins TRBV30 and TRBJ2-4, with 9 nucleotides matching TRBD2. Germline loops: CDR1 GTSNPN, CDR2 SVGIG (reference sequence). The CDR3 has 12 amino acids. V was clipped by 3 bases and J by 10 bases; unmatched bases: 4. Here the CDR3 reads CAWRAGGPIQYF. CDR3 coding DNA: TGTGCCTGGAGGGCGGGAGGGCCGATTCAGTACTTC.

This chain links TRBV2 with TRBJ2-1; 14 nucleotides agree with TRBD2. Unmatched junction bases numbered 3, after V lost 7 bases and J lost 7 bases. Germline V gives CDR1 SNHLY, CDR2 FYNNEI. This CDR3 region has 14 residues. The chain's CDR3 is CASKGLAGVNEQFF. The CDR3, as DNA: TGTGCCAGCAAGGGACTAGCGGGAGTGAATGAGCAGTTCTTC.

The rearrangement uses TRBV14 and TRBJ1-1; unclear D gene. Germline CDR1 and CDR2: SGHDN and FVKESK. This CDR3 region has 13 residues. V lost 4 bases and J 0 bases, leaving 6 bases between the germline ends. The CDR3 nucleotides read TGTGCCAGCAGCCCCCGGATGAACACTGAAGCTTTCTTT. Translating gives CASSPRMNTEAFF.

V usage is TRBV14 and J usage is TRBJ2-1, with D perhaps being TRBD1 or TRBD2 (5 bases each). The germline V gene encodes CDR1 SGHDN and CDR2 FVKESK. The CDR3 length is 13 residues. Trimming pared 7 bases from V and 7 bases from J, leaving 14 bases between. Here the CDR3 reads CASKRGVTNEQFF. The CDR3 coding sequence is TGTGCCAGCAAGAGAGGGGTAACAAATGAGCAGTTCTTC.

V and J are TRBV7-2 and TRBJ1-1, with D hard to call. CDR3 length: 13 amino acids. Trimming stripped 5 bases from V and 0 bases from J, with 7 bases between. Per germline, CDR1 SGHTA and CDR2 FQGNSA. The CDR3 sequence: CASSLPLNTEAFF. The CDR3 DNA reads as TGTGCCAGCAGCCTCCCCTTGAACACTGAAGCTTTCTTT.

J is TRBJ2-7 and V is TRBV12-3 or TRBV12-4, with TRBD1 matching over 10 bases. With 6 bases clipped from V and 8 bases from J, the junction kept 7 bases outside the gene matches. CDR3 length equals 13 residues. The CDR3 here is CASSTGQGSKQYV. The CDR3 DNA is TGTGCCAGCAGCACGGGACAGGGGTCAAAGCAGTACGTC.

J is TRBJ1-3 and V is TRBV12-3 or TRBV12-4; no firm D call. The CDR3 runs to 14 residues. Trimming pared 7 bases from V and 0 bases from J, leaving 10 bases between. CDR3 loop: CASIPWASGNTIYF. CDR3 DNA sequence: TGTGCCAGCATCCCTTGGGCCTCTGGAAACACCATATATTTT.

The V and J genes are TRBV19 and TRBJ2-7; maybe TRBD2 (5 bases). This CDR3 is built from 12 residues. Germline CDR1 is LNHDA and CDR2 is SQIVND (reference sequence). Trimming shortened V by 7 bases and J by 3 bases, and 10 bases separated the two germline ends. The CDR3: CASKDRDYEQYF. The CDR3 coding sequence is TGTGCCAGTAAGGACCGGGACTACGAGCAGTACTTC.

This clonotype is a singleton in its sample. The chain carries TRBV9 and TRBJ2-7; TRBD1 might be the D (6 bases). Trimming removed 0 bases at V and 0 bases at J, with 7 bases between. Germline V gene data show CDR1 as SGDLS and CDR2 as YYNGEE. The CDR3 consists of 14 residues. The CDR3 here is CASSVGGHSYEQYF. The CDR3, as DNA: TGTGCCAGCAGCGTAGGGGGACACTCCTACGAGCAGTACTTC.

V is TRBV9 and J is TRBJ2-1; no reliable D call. With 0 bases removed from V and 6 bases from J, the gap between germline ends came to 7 bases. The CDR3 extends over 13 amino acids. Germline V lookup: CDR1 SGDLS, CDR2 YYNGEE. Here the CDR3 DNA reads TGTGCCAGCAGCGTAGGGGGATTCAATGAGCAGTTCTTC. Its translation: CASSVGGFNEQFF.

The chain links TRBV28 to TRBJ2-7; TRBD2 matches at 7 bases. V shed 7 bases and J 4 bases; nucleotides not matched to a gene: 10. This CDR3 comprises 14 residues. Germline lookup yields CDR1 MDHEN and CDR2 SYDVKM. This CDR3 is CASNLGGITYEQYV. The CDR3 region has the DNA TGTGCCAGCAACCTGGGAGGGATTACGTACGAGCAGTACGTC.

The chain recombines TRBV20-1 with TRBJ1-1; 10 bases match TRBD1. CDR1 and CDR2 from the germline V gene are DFQATT and SNEGSKA (reference sequence). The CDR3 is 11 residues long. V lost 3 bases and J lost 11; bases outside the gene matches: 3. The CDR3 region is CSASMGQGAFF. For the CDR3, the DNA is TGCAGTGCTAGCATGGGACAGGGGGCTTTCTTT.

The V gene is TRBV20-1, the J gene TRBJ2-5; D gene uncertain. Trimming left V 0 bases short and J 5 bases short, with 7 bases between. The CDR3 has 12 amino acids. Germline V gene sequence: CDR1 DFQATT, CDR2 SNEGSKA (reference sequence). The CDR3 DNA is TGCAGTGCTAGAGATGATTTTGAGACCCAGTACTTC. It codes for CSARDDFETQYF.

The chain recombines TRBV30 with TRBJ1-1, with a tentative D call TRBD1 (6 bases). The germline V and J ends were trimmed by 4 bases and 0 bases, with 9 bases remaining between them. There are 13 residues in the CDR3. CDR1 and CDR2 (germline): GTSNPN, SVGIG (reference sequence). The CDR3, as DNA: TGTGCCTGGACAGGGGATATGAACACTGAAGCTTTCTTT. This sequence encodes CAWTGDMNTEAFF.